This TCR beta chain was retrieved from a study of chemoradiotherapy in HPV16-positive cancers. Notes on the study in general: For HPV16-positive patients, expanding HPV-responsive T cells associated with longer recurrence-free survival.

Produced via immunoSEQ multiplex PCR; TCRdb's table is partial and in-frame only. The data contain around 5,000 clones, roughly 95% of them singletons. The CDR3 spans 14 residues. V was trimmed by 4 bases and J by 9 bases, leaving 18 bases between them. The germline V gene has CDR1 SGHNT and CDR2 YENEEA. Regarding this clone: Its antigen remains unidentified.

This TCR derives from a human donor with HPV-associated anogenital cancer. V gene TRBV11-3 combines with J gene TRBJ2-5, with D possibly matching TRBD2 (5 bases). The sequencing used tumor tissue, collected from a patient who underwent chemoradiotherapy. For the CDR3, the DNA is TGTGCCAGCAGCTACCGCGAGGTTCCCGGGGCCCAGTACTTC. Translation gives CASSYREVPGAQYF.